The T cell receptor beta chain under discussion was sequenced for a study of regulatory T cells in long-lasting Graves disease. As for the study in general: It was over 5 years of antithyroid drugs, with positive TSH receptor antibodies, that meant persistent Graves' disease.

Through Arm-PCR of CDR3 regions and iRepertoire HTBI primers, TCR beta libraries were built. TCRdb itself ran the multiplex PCR reads through MiXCR, one entry per CDR3 protein. Of over 300,000 distinct CDR3 sequences in the sample, around 20% are singletons; the top ten hold about 29%. Time point in this sample: persistent/refractory GD, antithyroid drugs over 5 years with positive TRAb. Preparation of the TCR library used RNA extracted from PBMCs. The sequence came from a female donor with Graves disease. The specimen was peripheral blood mononuclear cells (PBMCs), collected when the disease was refractory, from a patient treated with antithyroid drugs.

The CDR3 loop reads CASSSGQGSYNEQFF. CDR3 DNA: TGTGCCAGCAGTTCGGGACAGGGCTCCTACAATGAGCAGTTCTTC. The V call is TRBV12-3 or TRBV12-4, the J call TRBJ2-1; 9 bases fit TRBD1. With V trimmed by 4 bases and J by 0 bases, 1 base remained unmatched. The length of the CDR3 is 15 residues.